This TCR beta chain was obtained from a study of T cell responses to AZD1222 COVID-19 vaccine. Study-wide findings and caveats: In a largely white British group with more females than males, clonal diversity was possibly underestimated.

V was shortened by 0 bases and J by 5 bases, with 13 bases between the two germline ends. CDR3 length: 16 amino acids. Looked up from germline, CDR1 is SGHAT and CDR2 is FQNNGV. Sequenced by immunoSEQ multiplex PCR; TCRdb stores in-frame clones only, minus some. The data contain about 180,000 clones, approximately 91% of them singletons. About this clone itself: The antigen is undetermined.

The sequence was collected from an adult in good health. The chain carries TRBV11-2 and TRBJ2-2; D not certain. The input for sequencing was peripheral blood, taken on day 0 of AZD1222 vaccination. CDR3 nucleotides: TGTGCCAGCAGCTTAGAGGGCCGACTTGCGACCGGGGAGCTGTTTTTT. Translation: CASSLEGRLATGELFF.